The text below deals with one T cell receptor beta chain. Antigen: not known. V was pared by 7 bases and J by 11 bases, with 20 bases between. CDR3 length: 13 residues. Per the germline V gene, CDR1 is MNHNS and CDR2 is SASEGT. Noted treatment: 10-day PBMC culture with coronavirus spike peptide pools or control peptides (ViraFEST assay). The data derive from a study of vaccination and CD4 T cells after COVID-19. About the study: Four females and six males made up the convalescents, with two Hispanic. At a median about 72 days (range 14 to 241) after dose two, post-vaccine samples were obtained. General study findings and limits: Only after vaccination were a median roughly 90% of convalescents' reactive clones seen.

With the Oncomine TCR Beta short-read assay, DNA from cultured CD4+ T cells was sequenced. In this case, cultured CD4+ T cells provided the extracted genomic DNA. From the PCR reads, TCRdb called clonotypes with MiXCR, one entry per CDR3 protein. The table records 12,000 or so distinct CDR3 sequences, over 60% of them present only once. The specimen sequenced was CD4+ T cells from blood, cultured in vitro. The TCR comes from a human donor who had recovered from COVID-19. This rearrangement joins TRBV6-1 to TRBJ1-1; unclear D gene. CDR3 residues: CASTSPPVLTAFF. The CDR3 DNA sequence: TGTGCCAGCACCTCCCCCCCCGTCTTGACGGCTTTCTTT.